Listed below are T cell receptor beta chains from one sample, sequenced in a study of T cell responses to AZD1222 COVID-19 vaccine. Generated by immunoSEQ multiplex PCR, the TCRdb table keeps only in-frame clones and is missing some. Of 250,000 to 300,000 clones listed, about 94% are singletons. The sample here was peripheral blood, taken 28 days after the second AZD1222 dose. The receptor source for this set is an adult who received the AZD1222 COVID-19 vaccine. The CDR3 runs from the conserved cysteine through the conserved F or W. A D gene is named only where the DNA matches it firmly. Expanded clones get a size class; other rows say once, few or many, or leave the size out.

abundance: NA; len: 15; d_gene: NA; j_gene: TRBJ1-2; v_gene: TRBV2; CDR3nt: TGTGCCAGCAGTTATACAACTCAGGGTAACTATGGCTACACCTTC; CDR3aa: CASSYTTQGNYGYTF
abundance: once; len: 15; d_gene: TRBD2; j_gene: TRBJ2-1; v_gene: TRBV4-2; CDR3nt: TGTGCCAGCAGCCATCCTCTAGCGGGGTACGGTGAGCAGTTCTTC; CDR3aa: CASSHPLAGYGEQFF
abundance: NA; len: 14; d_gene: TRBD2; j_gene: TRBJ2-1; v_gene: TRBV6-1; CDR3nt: TGTGCCAGCAGTGATGGGCTAGCGGGCAATGAGCAGTTCTTC; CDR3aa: CASSDGLAGNEQFF
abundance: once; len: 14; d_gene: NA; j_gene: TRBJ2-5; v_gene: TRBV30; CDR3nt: TGTGCCTGGGGGGTGGGTGGACAGAAAGAGACCCAGTACTTC; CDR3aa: CAWGVGGQKETQYF
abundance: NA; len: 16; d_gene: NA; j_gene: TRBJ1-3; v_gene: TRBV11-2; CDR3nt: TGTGCCAGCAGCTTATCGCAGGTCAGCTCTGGAAACACCATATATTTT; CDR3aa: CASSLSQVSSGNTIYF
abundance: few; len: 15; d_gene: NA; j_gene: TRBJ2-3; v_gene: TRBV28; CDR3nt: TGTGCCAGCACAAGGGGTCCAGGGAGCACAGATACGCAGTATTTT; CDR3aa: CASTRGPGSTDTQYF
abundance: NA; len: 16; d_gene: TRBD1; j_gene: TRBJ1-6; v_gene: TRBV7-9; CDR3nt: TGTGCCAGCAGCTTAGAAGGGACAGGGCCTTCTTCACCCCTCCACTTT; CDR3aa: CASSLEGTGPSSPLHF
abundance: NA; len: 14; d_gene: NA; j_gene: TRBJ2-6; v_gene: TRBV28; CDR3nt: TGTGCCATTTCCCGGGGCTCCGGGGCCAACGTCCTGACTTTC; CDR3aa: CAISRGSGANVLTF
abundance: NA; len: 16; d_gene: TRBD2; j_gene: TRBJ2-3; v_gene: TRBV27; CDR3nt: TGTGCCAGCAGTCCCTGGACTAGCGGGAGGTCAGATACGCAGTATTTT; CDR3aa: CASSPWTSGRSDTQYF
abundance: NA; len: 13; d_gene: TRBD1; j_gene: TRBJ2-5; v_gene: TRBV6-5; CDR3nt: TGTGCCAGCAGACCCCACAGGGGAGAGACCCAGTACTTC; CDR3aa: CASRPHRGETQYF
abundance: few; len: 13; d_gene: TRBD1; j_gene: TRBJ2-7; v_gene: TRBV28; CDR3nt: TGTGCCAGCAGTCCCGGGACAGGCTACGAGCAGTACTTC; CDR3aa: CASSPGTGYEQYF
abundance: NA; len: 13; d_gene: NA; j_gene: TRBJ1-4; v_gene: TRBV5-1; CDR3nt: TGCGCCAGCAGCTTAGGCCATAATGAAAAACTGTTTTTT; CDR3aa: CASSLGHNEKLFF
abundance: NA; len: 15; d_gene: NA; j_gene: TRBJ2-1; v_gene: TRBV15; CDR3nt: TGTGCCACCAGCAGAGAGGCAGGACAGTACAATGAGCAGTTCTTC; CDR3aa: CATSREAGQYNEQFF
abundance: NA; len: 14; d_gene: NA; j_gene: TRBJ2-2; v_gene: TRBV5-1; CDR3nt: TGCGCCAGCAGTCTACCAAGCAGCACCGGGGAGCTGTTTTTT; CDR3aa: CASSLPSSTGELFF
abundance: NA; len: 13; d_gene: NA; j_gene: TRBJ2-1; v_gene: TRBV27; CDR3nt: TGTGCCAGCAGTTCCGCAGGCCACAATGAGCAGTTCTTC; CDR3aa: CASSSAGHNEQFF
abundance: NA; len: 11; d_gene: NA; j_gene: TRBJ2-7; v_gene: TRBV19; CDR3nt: TGTGCCAGTAGTATCGGCTACGAGCAGTACTTC; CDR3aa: CASSIGYEQYF
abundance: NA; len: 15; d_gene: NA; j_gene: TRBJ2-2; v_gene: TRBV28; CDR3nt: TGTGCCAGCCATTTTACAGGGAAGGGGACCGGGGAGCTGTTTTTT; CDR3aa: CASHFTGKGTGELFF
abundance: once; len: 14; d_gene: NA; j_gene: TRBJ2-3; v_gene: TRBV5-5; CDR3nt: TGTGCCAGCAGCCCCCAAGGATCCACAGATACGCAGTATTTT; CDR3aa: CASSPQGSTDTQYF
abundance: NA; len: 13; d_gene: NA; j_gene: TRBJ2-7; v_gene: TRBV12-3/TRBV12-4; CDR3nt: TGTGCCAGCAGTTTGGTGCAGACCTACGAGCAGTACTTC; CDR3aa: CASSLVQTYEQYF
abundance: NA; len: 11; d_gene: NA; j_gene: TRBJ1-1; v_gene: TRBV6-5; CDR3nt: TGTGCCGCCGGGTGGGACACTGAAGCTTTCTTT; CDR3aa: CAAGWDTEAFF
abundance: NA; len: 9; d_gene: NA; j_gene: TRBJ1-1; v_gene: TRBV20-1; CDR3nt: TGCAGTGCTAGGACTGAAGCTTTCTTT; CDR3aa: CSARTEAFF
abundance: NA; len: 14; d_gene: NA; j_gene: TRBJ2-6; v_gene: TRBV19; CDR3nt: TGTGCCAGTAGGCCGCTCTCTGGGGCCAACGTCCTGACTTTC; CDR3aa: CASRPLSGANVLTF
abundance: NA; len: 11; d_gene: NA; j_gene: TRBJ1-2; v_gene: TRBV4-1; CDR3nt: TGCGCCAGCAGCCAAGGGTATGGCTACACCTTC; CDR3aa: CASSQGYGYTF
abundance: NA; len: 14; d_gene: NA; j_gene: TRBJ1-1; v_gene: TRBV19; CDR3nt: TGTGCCAGTACCCCACCGAGCTGGGGCACTGAAGCTTTCTTT; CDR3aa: CASTPPSWGTEAFF
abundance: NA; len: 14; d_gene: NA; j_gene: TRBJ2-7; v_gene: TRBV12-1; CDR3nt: TGTGCCAGCAGCCCCCTGGGGAGGGACTACGAGCAGTACTTC; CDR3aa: CASSPLGRDYEQYF
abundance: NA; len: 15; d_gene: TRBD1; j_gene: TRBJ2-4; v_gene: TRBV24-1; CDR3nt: TGTGCCACCACCAAGGACAGGGAGCATGAAAACATTCAGTACTTC; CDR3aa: CATTKDREHENIQYF
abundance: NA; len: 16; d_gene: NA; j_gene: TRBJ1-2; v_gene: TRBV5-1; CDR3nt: TGCGCCAGCACTCCTCTGGGACGGGGGGCGAACTATGGCTACACCTTC; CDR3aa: CASTPLGRGANYGYTF
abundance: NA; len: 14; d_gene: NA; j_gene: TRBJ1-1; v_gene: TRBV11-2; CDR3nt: TGTGCCAGCAGCATTCGACAAGCGAACACTGAAGCTTTCTTT; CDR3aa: CASSIRQANTEAFF
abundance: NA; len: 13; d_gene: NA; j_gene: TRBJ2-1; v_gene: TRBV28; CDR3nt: TGTGCCAGCAGTCGACCCGCATCGGATGAGCAGTTCTTC; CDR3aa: CASSRPASDEQFF
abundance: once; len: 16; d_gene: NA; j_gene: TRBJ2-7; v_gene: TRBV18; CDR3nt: TGTGCCAGCTCCCCCCAGGGGGGCGTATCCTCCTACGAGCAGTACTTC; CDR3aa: CASSPQGGVSSYEQYF
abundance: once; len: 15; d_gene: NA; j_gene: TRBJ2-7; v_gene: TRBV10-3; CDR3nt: TGTGCCATCAGTGAGTTCTGGGGGGTCTCCTACGAGCAGTACTTC; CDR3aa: CAISEFWGVSYEQYF
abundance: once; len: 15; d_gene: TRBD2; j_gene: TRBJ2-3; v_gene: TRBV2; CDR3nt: TGTGCCAGCAGGGCGACTAGCGGGGGCGGGGATACGCAGTATTTT; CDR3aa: CASRATSGGGDTQYF
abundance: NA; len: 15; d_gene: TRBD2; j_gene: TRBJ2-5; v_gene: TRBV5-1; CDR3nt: TGCGCCAGCAGCTTGGGACTAGCGGACCAAGAGACCCAGTACTTC; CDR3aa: CASSLGLADQETQYF